This T cell receptor beta chain was captured by sequencing in a study of control samples from healthy donors and cancer patients. From germline, CDR1 is SQVTM and CDR2 ANQGSEA. The V and J ends lost 4 bases and 4 bases, in that order; junction bases with no gene match: 0. The CDR3 has 12 amino acids. Profiling relied on immunoSEQ multiplex PCR, and the TCRdb table lists in-frame clones only, not all of them. The data hold tens of thousands of clones, with roughly 87% observed a single time. The rearrangement links TRBV29-1 to TRBJ2-7, with 11 positions matching TRBD2. The receptor was derived from a man in his fifties or sixties with head and neck cancer. Sequencing input: PBMCs. This CDR3 reads CSVGLAGYEQYF. For the CDR3, the DNA is TGCAGCGTTGGACTAGCGGGATACGAGCAGTACTTC.